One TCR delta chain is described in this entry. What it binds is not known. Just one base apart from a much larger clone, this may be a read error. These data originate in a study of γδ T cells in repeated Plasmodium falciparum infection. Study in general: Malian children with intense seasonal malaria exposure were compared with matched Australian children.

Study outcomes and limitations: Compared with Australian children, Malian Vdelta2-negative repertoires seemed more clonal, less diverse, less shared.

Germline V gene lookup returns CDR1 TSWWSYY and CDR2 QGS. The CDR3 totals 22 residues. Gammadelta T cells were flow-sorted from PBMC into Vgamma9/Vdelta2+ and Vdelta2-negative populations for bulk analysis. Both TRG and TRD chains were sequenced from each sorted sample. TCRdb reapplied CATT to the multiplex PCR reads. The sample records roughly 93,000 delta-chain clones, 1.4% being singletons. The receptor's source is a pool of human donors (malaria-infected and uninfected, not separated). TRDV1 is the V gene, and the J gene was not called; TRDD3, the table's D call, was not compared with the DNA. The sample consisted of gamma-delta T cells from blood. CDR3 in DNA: TGTGCTCTTGGGGTACCTTCCCCTACTGGGGGATACGGCGGGGTGTACACCGATAAACTCATCTTC. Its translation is CALGVPSPTGGYGGVYTDKLIF.